What follows are 3 T cell receptor beta chains derived from one specimen sequenced in a study of T cell responses to AZD1222 COVID-19 vaccine. Sequencing used immunoSEQ multiplex PCR; TCRdb keeps in-frame clones, though not all of them. The sample carries roughly 180,000 clones, 90% to 95% recorded once. The material was peripheral blood, obtained 28 days after the second dose of the MenACWY control vaccine. These receptor sequences come from an adult who received the MenACWY meningococcal vaccine as a control.

V usage is TRBV7-9 and J usage is TRBJ1-2; D gene uncertain. The germline V and J ends were trimmed by 5 bases and 3 bases, with 10 bases remaining between them. CDR3 length equals 13 residues. Germline V gene data show CDR1 as SEHNR and CDR2 as FQNEAQ (reference sequence). CDR3 coding DNA: TGTGCCAGCAGCCCCGGACCCTACTATGGCTACACCTTC. It encodes CASSPGPYYGYTF.

The chain recombines TRBV7-9 with TRBJ1-2; no clear D. The CDR3 runs 13 residues. V lost 5 bases and J lost 4, with 11 bases in between. The germline V gene encodes CDR1 SEHNR and CDR2 FQNEAQ (reference sequence). CDR3 protein: CASSPPTVYGYTF. Written as DNA, the CDR3 is TGTGCCAGCAGCCCACCTACCGTCTATGGCTACACCTTC. Full variable domain (rest looked up from reference TRBV7-9 and TRBJ1-2): DTGVSQNPRHKITKRGQNVTFRCDPISEHNRLYWYRQTLGQGPEFLTYFQNEAQLEKSRLLSDRFSAERPKGSFSTLEIQRTEQGDSAMYLCASSPPTVYGYTFGSGTRLTVV.

The rearrangement joins TRBV7-6 to TRBJ2-1; D remains unclear. This CDR3 is built from 15 residues. Germline V gene data show CDR1 as SGHVS and CDR2 as FNYEAQ. V lost 3 bases and J lost 1, with 10 bases in between. The CDR3 loop is CASSLVADSYNEQFF. For the CDR3, the DNA is TGTGCCAGCAGCTTGGTTGCGGATTCCTACAATGAGCAGTTCTTC.